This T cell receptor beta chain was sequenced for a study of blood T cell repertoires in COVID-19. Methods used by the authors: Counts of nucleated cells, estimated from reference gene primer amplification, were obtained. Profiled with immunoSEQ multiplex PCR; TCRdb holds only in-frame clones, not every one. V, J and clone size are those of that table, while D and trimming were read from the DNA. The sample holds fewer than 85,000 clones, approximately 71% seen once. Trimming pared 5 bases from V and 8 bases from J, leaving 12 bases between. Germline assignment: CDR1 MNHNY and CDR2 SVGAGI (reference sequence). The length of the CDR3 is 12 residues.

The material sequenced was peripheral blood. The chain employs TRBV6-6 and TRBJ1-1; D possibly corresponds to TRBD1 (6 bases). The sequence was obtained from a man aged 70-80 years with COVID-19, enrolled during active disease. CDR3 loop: CASSPIDREAFF. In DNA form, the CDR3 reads TGTGCCAGCAGTCCGATTGACAGGGAAGCTTTCTTT.